The clone carrying this T cell receptor (beta chain) was counted between two and nine times. This record belongs to a study of blood T cell repertoires in COVID-19. Trimming cost V 3 bases and J 6 bases, with 12 bases left between them. The germline gives CDR1 KGHSH, CDR2 LQKENI. The CDR3 loop spans 14 amino acids. TCRdb keeps only in-frame clones here, not all; method: immunoSEQ multiplex PCR. The table includes 85,000 to 120,000 clones, about two thirds detected once. This sequence originates from a human donor with acute or convalescent COVID-19. The donor label of this sample is uncertain. V is TRBV18 and J is TRBJ1-5, with D possibly TRBD1 on 6 matching bases. Input material: peripheral blood. The CDR3 loop is CASSPTTQGQPQHF. The CDR3 DNA follows: TGTGCCAGCTCACCGACCACACAGGGTCAGCCCCAGCATTTT.